This TCR beta chain originates from a study of blood T cell repertoires in COVID-19. The CDR3 runs to 14 residues. Trimming took off 0 bases at V and 3 bases at J, with 8 bases between the two ends. Germline CDR1 is LGHDT and CDR2 is YNNKEL (reference sequence). Repertoires were generated with immunoSEQ multiplex PCR, while TCRdb's copy carries only in-frame clones and drops some. The repertoire holds 350,000 or so clones, with 88% as singletons. A Seattle source enrolled patients during active infection and followed them longitudinally. The rearrangement links TRBV3-1 (or the pseudogene TRBV3-2) to TRBJ2-5; D not certain. The sample consisted of peripheral blood. This receptor was identified in a woman younger than 45 with COVID-19, enrolled during active disease. Here the CDR3 DNA reads TGTGCCAGCAGCCAAGATTCCGGTGAAGAGACCCAGTACTTC. Translating gives CASSQDSGEETQYF.